The following is a T cell receptor beta chain sequence with its context. Its antigen is still unknown. TCRdb's table, derived via immunoSEQ multiplex PCR, lists solely in-frame clones and lacks some. In the table there are some 27,000 clones, around 60% of which are singletons. This sample is part of a study of cytotoxic CD8 clonotypes in ibrutinib-treated CLL. About the study: IGHV unmutated roughly 17; relapsed/refractory around twelve; treatment-naive over 14. Response sampling came at median 12 months of treatment, ranging about 6 to 36 months. General study findings and limits: Different sampling times were used for sustained-remission and progressing patients. There were few public clonotypes, and on treatment they contracted or stayed stable.

This CDR3 has 14 amino acids. Germline V gives CDR1 SGHDT, CDR2 YYEEEE. With 2 bases removed from V and 2 bases from J, the gap between germline ends came to 9 bases. The sequencing used PBMCs, collected before ibrutinib treatment. This TCR derives from a human donor with chronic lymphocytic leukemia. V is TRBV5-6 and J is TRBJ2-3; D is unresolved. CDR3 sequence reads: CASSLDQLTDTQYF. The CDR3 DNA reads TGTGCCAGCAGCTTAGACCAGCTCACAGATACGCAGTATTTT.